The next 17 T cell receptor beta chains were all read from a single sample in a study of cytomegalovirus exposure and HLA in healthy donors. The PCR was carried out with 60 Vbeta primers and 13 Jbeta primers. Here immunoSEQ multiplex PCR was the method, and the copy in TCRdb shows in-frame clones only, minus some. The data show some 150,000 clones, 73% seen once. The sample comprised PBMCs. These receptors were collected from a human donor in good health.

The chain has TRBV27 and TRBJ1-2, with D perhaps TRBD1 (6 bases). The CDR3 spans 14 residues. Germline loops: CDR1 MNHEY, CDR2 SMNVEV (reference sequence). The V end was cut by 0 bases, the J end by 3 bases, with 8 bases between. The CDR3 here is CASSLSWTDYGYTF. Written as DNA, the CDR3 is TGTGCCAGCAGTTTATCTTGGACAGACTATGGCTACACCTTC.

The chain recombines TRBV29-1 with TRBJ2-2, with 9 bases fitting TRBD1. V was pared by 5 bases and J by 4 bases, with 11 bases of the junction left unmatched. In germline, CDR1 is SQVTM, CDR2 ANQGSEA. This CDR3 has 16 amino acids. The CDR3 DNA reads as TGCAGCGTTCAATGGGGGACAGGGCCGGCCACCGGGGAGCTGTTTTTT. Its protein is CSVQWGTGPATGELFF.

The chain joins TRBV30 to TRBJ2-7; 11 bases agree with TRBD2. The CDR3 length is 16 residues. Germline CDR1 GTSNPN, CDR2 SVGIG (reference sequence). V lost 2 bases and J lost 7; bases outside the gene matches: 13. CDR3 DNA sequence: TGTGCCTGGAGTTCTACAGGGGCTAGCGGGAGGCCTGAGCAGTACTTC. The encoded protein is CAWSSTGASGRPEQYF.

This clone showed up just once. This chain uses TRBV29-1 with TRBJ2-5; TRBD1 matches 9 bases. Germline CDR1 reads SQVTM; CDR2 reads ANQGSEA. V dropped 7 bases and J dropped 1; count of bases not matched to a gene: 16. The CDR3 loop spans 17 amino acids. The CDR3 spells CSAQFPGQGEFQETQYF. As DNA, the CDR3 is TGCAGCGCCCAATTTCCGGGACAGGGCGAATTCCAAGAGACCCAGTACTTC.

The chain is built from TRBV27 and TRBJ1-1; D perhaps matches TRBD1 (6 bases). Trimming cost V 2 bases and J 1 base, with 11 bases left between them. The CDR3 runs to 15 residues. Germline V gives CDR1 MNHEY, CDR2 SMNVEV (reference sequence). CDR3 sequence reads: CASSLGGASNTEAFF. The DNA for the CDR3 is TGTGCCAGCAGTTTAGGGGGGGCTTCGAACACTGAAGCTTTCTTT.

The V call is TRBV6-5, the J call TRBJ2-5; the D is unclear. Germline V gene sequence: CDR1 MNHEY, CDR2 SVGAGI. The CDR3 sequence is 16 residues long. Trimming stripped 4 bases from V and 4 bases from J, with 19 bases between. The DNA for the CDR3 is TGTGCCAGCAGTTCCCCCTCTCTCTCCGGTGGAGAGACCCAGTACTTC. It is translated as CASSSPSLSGGETQYF.

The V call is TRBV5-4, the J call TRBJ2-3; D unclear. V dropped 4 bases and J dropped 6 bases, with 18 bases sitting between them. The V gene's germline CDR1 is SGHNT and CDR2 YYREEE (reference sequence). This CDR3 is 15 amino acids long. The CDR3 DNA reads TGTGCCAGCAGCATACGGCCGCGAAGTAGCGATACGCAGTATTTT. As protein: CASSIRPRSSDTQYF.

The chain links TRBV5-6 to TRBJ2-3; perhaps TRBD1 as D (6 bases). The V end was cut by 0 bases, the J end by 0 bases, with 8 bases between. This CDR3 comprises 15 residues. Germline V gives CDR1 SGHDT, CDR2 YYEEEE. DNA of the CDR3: TGTGCCAGCAGCTTGGTGGGGGCCAGCACAGATACGCAGTATTTT. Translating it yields CASSLVGASTDTQYF.

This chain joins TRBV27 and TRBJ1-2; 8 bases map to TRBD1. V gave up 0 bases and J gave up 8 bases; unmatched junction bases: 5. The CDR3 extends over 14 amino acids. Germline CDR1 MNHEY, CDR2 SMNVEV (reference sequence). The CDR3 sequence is CASSLSDRGSGYTF. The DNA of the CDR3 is TGTGCCAGCAGTTTATCAGACAGGGGTAGCGGCTACACCTTC.

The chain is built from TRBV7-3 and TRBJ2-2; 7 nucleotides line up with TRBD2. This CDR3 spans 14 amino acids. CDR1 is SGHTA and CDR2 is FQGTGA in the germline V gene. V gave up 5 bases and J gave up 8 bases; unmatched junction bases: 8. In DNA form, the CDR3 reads TGTGCCAGCAGCCCCCTTTTTAGCGGGGGGGAGCTGTTTTTT. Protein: CASSPLFSGGELFF.

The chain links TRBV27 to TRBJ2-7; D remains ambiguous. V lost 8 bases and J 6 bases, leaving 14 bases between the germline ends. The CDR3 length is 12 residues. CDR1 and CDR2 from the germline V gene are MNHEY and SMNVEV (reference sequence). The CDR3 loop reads CASGRGALEQYF. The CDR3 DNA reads TGTGCCAGCGGCAGAGGAGCGCTCGAGCAGTACTTC.

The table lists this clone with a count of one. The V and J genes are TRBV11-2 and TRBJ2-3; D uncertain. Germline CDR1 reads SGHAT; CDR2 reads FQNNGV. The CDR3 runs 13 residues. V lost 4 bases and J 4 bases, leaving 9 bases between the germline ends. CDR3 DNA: TGTGCCAGCAGCTCGGAGACCGCAGATACGCAGTATTTT. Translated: CASSSETADTQYF.

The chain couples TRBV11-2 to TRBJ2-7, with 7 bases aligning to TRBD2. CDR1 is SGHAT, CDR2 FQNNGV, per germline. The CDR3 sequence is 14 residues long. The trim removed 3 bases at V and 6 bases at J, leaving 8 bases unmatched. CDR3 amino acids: CASSFSGREGEQYF. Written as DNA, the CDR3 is TGTGCCAGCAGCTTCTCAGGCAGGGAGGGCGAGCAGTACTTC.

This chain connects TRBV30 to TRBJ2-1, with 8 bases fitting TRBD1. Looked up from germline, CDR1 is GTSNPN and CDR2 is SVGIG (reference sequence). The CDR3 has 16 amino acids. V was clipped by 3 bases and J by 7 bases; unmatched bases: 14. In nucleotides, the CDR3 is TGTGCCTGGAGACAGACGACAGGGGTGTTTTTAAATGAGCAGTTCTTC. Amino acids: CAWRQTTGVFLNEQFF.

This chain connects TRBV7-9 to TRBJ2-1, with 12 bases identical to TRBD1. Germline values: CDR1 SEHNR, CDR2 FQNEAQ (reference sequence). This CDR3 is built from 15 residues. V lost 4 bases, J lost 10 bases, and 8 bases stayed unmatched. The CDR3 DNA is TGTGCCAGCAGCTCCCGGGACAGGGGGCAAAGCGAGCAGTTCTTC. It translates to CASSSRDRGQSEQFF.

Here the CDR3 reads CASSRTGDYEQYF. DNA for the CDR3: TGTGCCAGCAGCCGGACGGGAGACTACGAGCAGTACTTC. The chain recombines TRBV11-2 with TRBJ2-7; D might be TRBD2 (6 bases). Germline loops: CDR1 SGHAT, CDR2 FQNNGV. V was cut by 5 bases and J by 3 bases, with 11 bases left in between. The CDR3 loop spans 13 amino acids.

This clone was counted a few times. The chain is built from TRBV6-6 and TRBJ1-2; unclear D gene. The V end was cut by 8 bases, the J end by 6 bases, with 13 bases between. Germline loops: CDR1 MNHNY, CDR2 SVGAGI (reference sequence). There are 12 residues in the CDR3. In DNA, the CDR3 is TGTGCCAGCGAGGCCAATAGAAATGGCTACACCTTC. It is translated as CASEANRNGYTF.